One and the same sample provided the 22 T cell receptor beta chains below, sequenced in a study of cytomegalovirus exposure and HLA in healthy donors. The PCR was carried out with 60 Vbeta primers and 13 Jbeta primers. The table came from immunoSEQ multiplex PCR; TCRdb's copy has only in-frame clones and leaves some out. The table lists some 120,000 clones, 55% to 75% of them singletons. Material: PBMCs. The source is a man between 25 and 39 years old in good health and CMV-seropositive.

This clone was recorded a few times. The chain recombines TRBV7-7 with TRBJ2-3; tentatively, D is TRBD2 (6 bases). The CDR3 is 15 residues long. Germline V gives CDR1 SSHAT, CDR2 FNYEAQ (reference sequence). CDR3 DNA sequence: TGTGCTAGCGCCCCGGGCGGGGCCCGCACAGATACGCAGTATTTT. Amino acids: CASAPGGARTDTQYF.

The CDR3 DNA reads TGTGCCAGCTCCCCTGCCCTTTCCCCCGGTTACGGCTACACCTTC. It codes for CASSPALSPGYGYTF. This rearrangement joins TRBV6-4 to TRBJ1-2; D ambiguous. CDR1 is MRHNA, CDR2 SNTAGT, per germline. V lost 8 bases to trimming and J lost 8 bases, with 24 bases between them. The CDR3 spans 15 residues.

This clone came up a few times. This chain joins TRBV5-1 and TRBJ2-7; weak D call: TRBD1 (5 bases). Germline V gene data show CDR1 as SGHRS and CDR2 as YFSETQ. V lost 1 base to trimming and J lost 2 bases, with 22 bases between them. This CDR3 region has 18 residues. CDR3 residues: CASSLHPPSIQETYEQYF. CDR3 nucleotide sequence: TGCGCCAGCAGCTTGCATCCTCCCTCAATACAGGAGACCTACGAGCAGTACTTC.

V is TRBV15 and J is TRBJ1-6; D is unresolved. This CDR3 spans 12 amino acids. CDR1 and CDR2 from the germline V gene are LNHNV and YYDKDF (reference sequence). Trimming pared 0 bases from V and 11 bases from J, leaving 5 bases between. The CDR3 here is CATSRDYTPLHF. Written as DNA, the CDR3 is TGTGCCACCAGCAGAGATTATACACCCCTCCACTTT.

The rearrangement uses TRBV6-5 and TRBJ2-2; 8 positions agree with TRBD2. The V and J ends lost 6 bases and 4 bases, in that order; junction bases with no gene match: 4. The germline CDR1 and CDR2 sequences are MNHEY and SVGAGI. The CDR3 contains 14 residues. CDR3 nucleotides: TGTGCCAGCAGACCTCTAGCGGGCACCGGGGAGCTGTTTTTT. Its protein product is CASRPLAGTGELFF.

This chain links TRBV9 with TRBJ2-5; 9 bases are a match to TRBD1. The CDR3 loop spans 14 amino acids. The germline CDR1 and CDR2 sequences are SGDLS and YYNGEE. Unmatched junction bases numbered 5, after V lost 4 bases and J lost 4 bases. CDR3 region: CASSPWGQGETQYF. The CDR3 bases are TGTGCCAGCAGCCCTTGGGGACAGGGAGAGACCCAGTACTTC.

This chain uses TRBV5-1 with TRBJ1-1, with 7 bases aligning to TRBD1. The CDR3 runs 15 residues. The germline V gene encodes CDR1 SGHRS and CDR2 YFSETQ. Trimming took 5 bases from V and 2 from J; bases not matched to a gene: 9. The CDR3, as DNA: TGCGCCAGCAGAGAGGGGGCGGGATCCAACACTGAAGCTTTCTTT. It yields the protein CASREGAGSNTEAFF.

The rearrangement links TRBV25-1 to TRBJ2-7; D is perhaps TRBD1 (6 bases). This CDR3 is 15 amino acids long. Trimming stripped 4 bases from V and 2 bases from J, with 15 bases between. CDR1 is MGHDK and CDR2 is SYGVNS in the germline V gene. The CDR3 sequence: CASSAAGERAYEQYF. CDR3 bases: TGTGCCAGCAGTGCTGCAGGGGAAAGAGCCTACGAGCAGTACTTC.

The CDR3 DNA follows: TGTGCCTGGAGTTTAGCGGGAGGGAAATGGGCCAAAAACATTCAGTACTTC. Amino acid sequence: CAWSLAGGKWAKNIQYF. The rearrangement joins TRBV30 to TRBJ2-4, with TRBD2 matching over 11 bases. The CDR3 has 17 amino acids. V lost 2 bases, J lost 1 base, and 7 bases stayed unmatched. The germline V gene has CDR1 GTSNPN and CDR2 SVGIG (reference sequence). Drawing the rest from reference TRBV30 and TRBJ2-4, the complete variable domain is SQTIHQWPATLVQPVGSPLSLECTVEGTSNPNLYWYRQAAGRGLQLLFYSVGIGQISSEVPQNLSASRPQDRQFILSSKKLLLSDSGFYLCAWSLAGGKWAKNIQYFGAGTRLSVL.

This chain links TRBV9 with TRBJ2-3, with D possibly being TRBD2 (6 bases). V lost 4 bases and J lost 2, with 20 bases in between. The CDR3 runs to 17 residues. Per the germline V gene, CDR1 is SGDLS and CDR2 is YYNGEE. The CDR3 coding sequence is TGTGCCAGCAGCCAGACTGGGGGGAGGACACACACAGATACGCAGTATTTT. Residues: CASSQTGGRTHTDTQYF.

The CDR3 here is CASRTTGTGVNEQFF. In nucleotides, the CDR3 is TGCGCCAGCAGGACGACCGGGACAGGGGTCAATGAGCAGTTCTTC. The chain recombines TRBV5-1 with TRBJ2-1; 10 bases are shared with TRBD1. The V and J ends lost 5 bases and 6 bases, in that order; junction bases with no gene match: 8. Germline V gene lookup returns CDR1 SGHRS and CDR2 YFSETQ. CDR3 length: 15 residues.

The genes are TRBV15 and TRBJ2-1; 11 bases fit TRBD2. Trimming removed 8 bases from V and 5 bases from J; junction bases left unmatched: 8. Per the germline V gene, CDR1 is LNHNV and CDR2 is YYDKDF (reference sequence). The CDR3 is 15 residues long. CDR3 sequence (DNA): TGTGCCACCGGTCGTGGACTAGCGGGTCACAATGAGCAGTTCTTC. This translates into CATGRGLAGHNEQFF.

The genes are TRBV27 and TRBJ2-7; D perhaps matches TRBD2 (6 bases). V was shortened by 1 base and J by 7 bases, with 11 bases between the two germline ends. The germline V gene encodes CDR1 MNHEY and CDR2 SMNVEV (reference sequence). The length of the CDR3 is 13 residues. The CDR3 DNA reads TGTGCCAGCAGTTTATACCCTGGGAGGGAGCAGTACTTC. Protein sequence: CASSLYPGREQYF.

The J gene is TRBJ1-1, the V gene TRBV2; the D is unclear. Trimming took 1 base from V and 6 from J, leaving 18 bases between them. The CDR3 length is 16 residues. The germline gives CDR1 SNHLY, CDR2 FYNNEI. This chain's CDR3 is CASSEVGRTSLPEAFF. As DNA, the CDR3 is TGTGCCAGCAGTGAAGTGGGGAGGACTAGCCTCCCTGAAGCTTTCTTT.

The chain combines TRBV18 with TRBJ1-1, with a weak D call TRBD1 (5 bases). Germline-derived CDR1 and CDR2 are KGHSH and LQKENI. The CDR3 covers 17 residues. Trimming took 0 bases from V and 1 from J, leaving 15 bases between them. CDR3 sequence reads: CASSPPGGLIQNTEAFF. The DNA of the CDR3 is TGTGCCAGCTCACCACCGGGGGGGTTGATCCAGAACACTGAAGCTTTCTTT.

The chain uses TRBV9 and TRBJ2-7, with 8 nucleotides matching TRBD2. Germline V gene data show CDR1 as SGDLS and CDR2 as YYNGEE. This CDR3 comprises 14 residues. V was clipped by 2 bases and J by 4 bases; unmatched bases: 5. For the CDR3, the DNA is TGTGCCAGCAGCGTCGGACTAGCCTTTTACGAGCAGTACTTC. This sequence encodes CASSVGLAFYEQYF.

The CDR3 protein is CASRSEETQYF. CDR3 sequence (DNA): TGCGCCAGCAGATCCGAAGAGACCCAGTACTTC. The chain employs TRBV5-1 and TRBJ2-5, with D uncertain. Germline V gives CDR1 SGHRS, CDR2 YFSETQ. The CDR3 has 11 amino acids. Trimming removed 5 bases at V and 3 bases at J, with 5 bases between.

The genes are TRBV7-2 and TRBJ2-7; TRBD2 is a possible D gene (6 bases). This CDR3 is built from 16 residues. With 5 bases removed from V and 6 bases from J, the gap between germline ends came to 23 bases. Germline CDR1 SGHTA, CDR2 FQGNSA. The CDR3 DNA reads as TGTGCCAGCAGCGGCGGGGTAGCGACCCTAAAGGGCGAGCAGTACTTC. Its protein product is CASSGGVATLKGEQYF.

This clone was seen a handful of times. V and J are TRBV6-7 and TRBJ2-4; D remains unclear. TRBV6-7 is an open reading frame, and its role is uncertain. The CDR3 is made up of 12 amino acids. Trimming removed 11 bases from V and 4 bases from J, with 12 bases in between. As DNA, the CDR3 is TGTGCCGCTCCGTGTCGGAAAAACATTCAGTACTTC. It yields the protein CAAPCRKNIQYF.

V and J are TRBV7-6 and TRBJ2-7; D is perhaps TRBD1 (6 bases). The CDR3 is 14 residues long. Per germline, CDR1 SGHVS and CDR2 FNYEAQ. The V gene lost 1 base and the J gene lost 5 bases, with 12 bases spanning the gap. The CDR3 DNA follows: TGTGCCAGCAGCTTAGGGCAGGGGCCAAACGAGCAGTACTTC. Its translation: CASSLGQGPNEQYF.

The chain uses TRBV5-1 and TRBJ2-1; no definite D call. In germline, CDR1 is SGHRS, CDR2 YFSETQ. This CDR3 region has 14 residues. The V and J ends lost 0 bases and 7 bases respectively, with 11 bases between them. The CDR3 DNA sequence: TGCGCCAGCAGCTTGGAACTCCTCGGGAATGAGCAGTTCTTC. Translating it yields CASSLELLGNEQFF. Full variable domain (outside the CDR3, taken from reference TRBV5-1 and TRBJ2-1): KAGVTQTPRYLIKTRGQQVTLSCSPISGHRSVSWYQQTPGQGLQFLFEYFSETQRNKGNFPGRFSGRQFSNSRSEMNVSTLELGDSALYLCASSLELLGNEQFFGPGTRLTVL.

The chain is built from TRBV9 and TRBJ2-5, with 8 nucleotides matching TRBD2. Unmatched junction bases numbered 3, after V lost 3 bases and J lost 2 bases. This CDR3 is built from 14 residues. The V gene's germline CDR1 is SGDLS and CDR2 YYNGEE. Here the CDR3 DNA reads TGTGCCAGCAGCGCCGGGGGGGGACAAGAGACCCAGTACTTC. Translated, it gives CASSAGGGQETQYF.